The rows below give T cell receptor beta chains drawn from one sample of a study of PD-L1 blockade in urothelial cancer. TCRdb keeps only in-frame clones here, not all; method: immunoSEQ multiplex PCR. This table holds about 91,000 clones, 83% found once. Sample: PBMCs, taken around atezolizumab (anti-PD-L1) treatment. The source is a man between 65 and 85 years old with urothelial cancer. CDR3s include the opening cysteine and the closing phenylalanine or tryptophan. A D gene is named only where the DNA matches it firmly. Part of the rows lack a size; the others show once, few, many or a class for expanded clones.

clone_size j_call d_call v_call cdr3_aa cdr3_nt
. TRBJ2-1 TRBD2 TRBV27 CASSRTSFVGEQFF TGTGCCAGCAGCCGGACTAGCTTTGTCGGTGAGCAGTTCTTC
. TRBJ1-2 . TRBV9 CASSPETLSKYGYTF TGTGCCAGCAGCCCAGAGACACTCTCTAAGTATGGCTACACCTTC
once TRBJ2-3 TRBD2 TRBV27 CASRRLAGGDTDTQYF TGTGCCAGCCGTAGACTAGCGGGGGGCGACACAGATACGCAGTATTTT
. TRBJ2-7 . TRBV14 CASSHSRRGESHEQYF TGTGCCAGCAGCCATTCTAGGCGCGGAGAGAGTCACGAGCAGTACTTC
. TRBJ2-7 . TRBV4-3 CASSQGQGSYEQYF TGCGCCAGCAGCCAAGGCCAGGGCTCCTACGAGCAGTACTTC
. TRBJ2-4 . TRBV11-3 CASREGRQGEGKNIQYF TGTGCCAGCAGGGAAGGGAGGCAGGGGGAAGGCAAAAACATTCAGTACTTC
. TRBJ2-7 TRBD1 TRBV19 CASSYQGTGPLGSSYEQYF TGTGCCAGTAGCTACCAAGGGACAGGCCCCTTAGGGAGCTCCTACGAGCAGTACTTC
. TRBJ1-4 . TRBV19 CASSIGGGENEKLFF TGTGCCAGTAGTATAGGCGGGGGAGAGAATGAAAAACTGTTTTTT
. TRBJ2-3 TRBD2 TRBV5-4 CASSPRTSGETDTQYF TGTGCCAGCAGCCCTCGGACTAGCGGGGAAACAGATACGCAGTATTTT
. TRBJ2-3 TRBD2 TRBV5-4 CASSLGLAGGTSTDTQYF TGTGCCAGCAGCTTGGGGCTAGCGGGGGGGACTAGCACAGATACGCAGTATTTT
. TRBJ2-3 . TRBV5-4 CASSLGHTTDTQYF TGTGCCAGCAGCCTCGGACATACCACAGATACGCAGTATTTT
. TRBJ2-6 . TRBV11-2 CASSLGSGANVLTF TGTGCCAGCAGCTTAGGTTCAGGGGCCAACGTCCTGACTTTC
. TRBJ2-2 . TRBV7-9 CASHDARGVANTGELFF TGTGCCAGCCACGACGCACGGGGAGTCGCGAACACCGGGGAGCTGTTTTTT
. TRBJ1-5 . TRBV7-9 CASSPGTLNQPQHF TGTGCCAGCAGCCCCGGGACACTGAATCAGCCCCAGCATTTT
once TRBJ2-2 TRBD1 TRBV10-2 CASRRTGTDTGELFF TGCGCCAGCAGGCGGACAGGGACTGACACCGGGGAGCTGTTTTTT
. TRBJ2-5 . TRBV7-3 CASSFEGGEQETQYF TGTGCCAGCAGCTTCGAAGGGGGTGAGCAAGAGACCCAGTACTTC
. TRBJ1-2 . TRBV6-1 CASSVNGGDYGYTF TGTGCCAGCAGTGTTAATGGAGGAGACTATGGCTACACCTTC
once TRBJ2-3 TRBD1 TRBV7-2 CASSMRTGPADTQYF TGTGCCAGCAGCATGAGGACAGGGCCTGCAGATACGCAGTATTTT
few TRBJ2-7 . TRBV6-6 CASSYTGDYEQYF TGTGCCAGCAGTTACACGGGAGACTACGAGCAGTACTTC
. TRBJ1-1 TRBD1 TRBV19 CASSISGGSGNEAFF TGTGCCAGTAGTATTTCAGGGGGCAGTGGTAATGAAGCTTTCTTT
. TRBJ2-3 TRBD2 TRBV10-1 CASSRTSGGSDTQYF TGCGCCAGCAGCCGCACTAGCGGGGGATCAGATACGCAGTATTTT
. TRBJ2-4 TRBD2 TRBV2 CASLAGFLRAKNIQYF TGTGCCAGCCTAGCGGGGTTCCTCCGAGCCAAAAACATTCAGTACTTC
. TRBJ2-1 TRBD1 TRBV5-6 CASSFRDRVGNEQFF TGTGCCAGCAGCTTCCGGGACAGGGTAGGAAATGAGCAGTTCTTC
few TRBJ1-2 . TRBV29-1 CSVRGGANYGYTF TGCAGCGTAAGGGGAGGCGCTAACTATGGCTACACCTTC
. TRBJ2-2 TRBD1 TRBV5-1 CASSFTGEANTGELFF TGCGCCAGCAGCTTTACAGGGGAAGCGAACACCGGGGAGCTGTTTTTT
. TRBJ2-3 . TRBV6-1 CASSVATGGGGDTQYF TGTGCCAGCAGTGTTGCAACAGGGGGCGGGGGGGATACGCAGTATTTT
. TRBJ1-4 TRBD1 TRBV7-6 CASSRGQSATNEKLFF TGTGCCAGCAGCCGGGGACAGTCGGCAACTAATGAAAAACTGTTTTTT
. TRBJ1-1 . TRBV14 CASSQVLGPTGEAFF TGTGCCAGCAGCCAAGTTCTAGGCCCGACAGGCGAAGCTTTCTTT
. TRBJ2-3 TRBD2 TRBV5-1 CASRASGTTDTQYF TGCGCCAGCAGGGCTAGCGGGACTACAGATACGCAGTATTTT
. TRBJ2-7 TRBD1 TRBV14 CASSRRDRDYEQYF TGTGCCAGCAGCCGCCGGGACAGGGACTACGAGCAGTACTTC
. TRBJ2-3 TRBD1 TRBV19 CASSLGQGTDTQYF TGTGCCAGTAGTTTGGGACAGGGTACGGATACGCAGTATTTT
once TRBJ2-3 TRBD2 TRBV2 CASTPFPGTSGTSTDTQYF TGTGCCAGCACCCCATTCCCCGGGACTAGCGGGACTAGCACAGATACGCAGTATTTT
. TRBJ1-4 . TRBV25-1 CASSEYGGSNNEKLFF TGTGCCAGCAGTGAATATGGAGGGTCAAATAATGAAAAACTGTTTTTT
. TRBJ1-1 . TRBV5-6 CASSSSGELAFF TGTGCCAGCAGCTCCTCAGGGGAGCTGGCTTTCTTT
. TRBJ2-3 TRBD2 TRBV19 CASSSRTSGALTDTQYF TGTGCCAGTAGTTCGAGGACTAGCGGGGCTCTCACAGATACGCAGTATTTT
. TRBJ2-5 . TRBV30 CAWRGEAYQETQYF TGTGCCTGGAGAGGAGAGGCGTACCAAGAGACCCAGTACTTC
once TRBJ2-1 . TRBV7-2 CASSFGASVYNEQFF TGTGCCAGCAGCTTCGGAGCTAGCGTCTACAATGAGCAGTTCTTC
. TRBJ1-1 . TRBV29-1 CSVEGGDRVEAFF TGCAGCGTTGAAGGGGGGGACCGAGTGGAAGCTTTCTTT